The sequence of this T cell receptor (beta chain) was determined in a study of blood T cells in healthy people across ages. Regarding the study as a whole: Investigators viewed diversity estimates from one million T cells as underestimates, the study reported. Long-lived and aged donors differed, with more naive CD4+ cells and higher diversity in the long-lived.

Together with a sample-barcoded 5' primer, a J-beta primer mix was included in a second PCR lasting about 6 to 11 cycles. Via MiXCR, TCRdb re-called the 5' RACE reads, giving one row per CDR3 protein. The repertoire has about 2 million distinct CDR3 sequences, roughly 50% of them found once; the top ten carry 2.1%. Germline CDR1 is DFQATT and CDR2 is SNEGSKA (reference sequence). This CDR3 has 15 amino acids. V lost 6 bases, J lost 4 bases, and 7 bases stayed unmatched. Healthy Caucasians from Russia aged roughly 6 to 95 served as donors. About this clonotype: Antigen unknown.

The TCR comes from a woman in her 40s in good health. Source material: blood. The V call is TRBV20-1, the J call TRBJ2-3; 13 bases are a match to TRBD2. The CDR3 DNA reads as TGCAGTGCCCCGACTAGCGGGAGGCGTTCAGATACGCAGTATTTT. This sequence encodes CSAPTSGRRSDTQYF.